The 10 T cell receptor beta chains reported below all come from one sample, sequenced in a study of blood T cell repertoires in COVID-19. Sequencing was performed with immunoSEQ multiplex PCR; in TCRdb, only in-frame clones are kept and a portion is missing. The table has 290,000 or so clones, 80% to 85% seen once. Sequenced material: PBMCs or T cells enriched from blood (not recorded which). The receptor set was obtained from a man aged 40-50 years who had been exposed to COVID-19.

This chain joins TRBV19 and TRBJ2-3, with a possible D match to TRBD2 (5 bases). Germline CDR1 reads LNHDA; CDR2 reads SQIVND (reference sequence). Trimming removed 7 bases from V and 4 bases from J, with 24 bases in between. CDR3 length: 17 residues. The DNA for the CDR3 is TGTGCCAGTACCCCGGGCGGGTTCTTCCCCCCGCCAGATACGCAGTATTTT. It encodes CASTPGGFFPPPDTQYF.

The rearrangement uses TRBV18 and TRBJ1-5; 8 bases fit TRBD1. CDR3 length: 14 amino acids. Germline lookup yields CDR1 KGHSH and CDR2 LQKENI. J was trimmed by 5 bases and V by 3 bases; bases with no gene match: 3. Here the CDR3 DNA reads TGTGCCAGCTCACCCGGGACAGGAGATCAGCCCCAGCATTTT. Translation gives CASSPGTGDQPQHF.

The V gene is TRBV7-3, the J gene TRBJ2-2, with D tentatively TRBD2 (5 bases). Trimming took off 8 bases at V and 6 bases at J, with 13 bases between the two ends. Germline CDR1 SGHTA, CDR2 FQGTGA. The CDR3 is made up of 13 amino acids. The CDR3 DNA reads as TGTGCCAGCGGAGCGGCCGACCCCGGGGAGCTGTTTTTT. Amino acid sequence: CASGAADPGELFF.

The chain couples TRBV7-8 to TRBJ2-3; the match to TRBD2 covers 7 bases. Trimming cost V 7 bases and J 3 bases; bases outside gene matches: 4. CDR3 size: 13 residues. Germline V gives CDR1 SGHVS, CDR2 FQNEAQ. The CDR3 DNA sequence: TGTGCCAGCACGTTGCGGGAGACAGATACGCAGTATTTT. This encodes CASTLRETDTQYF.

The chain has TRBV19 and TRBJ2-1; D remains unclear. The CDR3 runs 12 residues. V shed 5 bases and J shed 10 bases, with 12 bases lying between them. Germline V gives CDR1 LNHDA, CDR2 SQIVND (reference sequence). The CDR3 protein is CASSVTRAEQFF. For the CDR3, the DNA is TGTGCCAGTAGTGTCACTCGTGCCGAGCAGTTCTTC. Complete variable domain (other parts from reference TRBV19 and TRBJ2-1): DGGITQSPKYLFRKEGQNVTLSCEQNLNHDAMYWYRQDPGQGLRLIYYSQIVNDFQKGDIAEGYSVSREKKESFPLTVTSAQKNPTAFYLCASSVTRAEQFFGPGTRLTVL.

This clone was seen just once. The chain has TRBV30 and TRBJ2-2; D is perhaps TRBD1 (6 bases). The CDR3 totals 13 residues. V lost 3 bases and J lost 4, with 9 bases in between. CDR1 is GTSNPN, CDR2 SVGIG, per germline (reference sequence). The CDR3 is CAWRDSTTGELFF. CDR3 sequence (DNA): TGTGCCTGGAGGGACAGTACCACCGGGGAGCTGTTTTTT.

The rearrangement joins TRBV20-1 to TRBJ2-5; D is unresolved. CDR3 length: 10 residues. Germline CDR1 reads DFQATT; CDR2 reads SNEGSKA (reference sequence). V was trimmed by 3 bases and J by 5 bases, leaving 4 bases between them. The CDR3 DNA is TGCAGTGCTAGCTCTGAGACCCAGTACTTC. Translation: CSASSETQYF.

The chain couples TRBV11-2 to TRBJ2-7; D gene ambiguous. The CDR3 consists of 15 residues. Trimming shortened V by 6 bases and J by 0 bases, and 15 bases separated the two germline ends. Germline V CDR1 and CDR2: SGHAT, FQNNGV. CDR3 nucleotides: TGTGCCAGCAGTTTAAAGATAGTAAGCTCCTACGAGCAGTACTTC. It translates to CASSLKIVSSYEQYF.

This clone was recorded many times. CDR3 in DNA: TGCAGCGTTGCGGCGGGCTTCTCCTACGAGCAGTACTTC. It yields the protein CSVAAGFSYEQYF. This chain links TRBV29-1 with TRBJ2-7; TRBD2 is a possible D gene (5 bases). Trimming cost V 4 bases and J 0 bases, with 10 bases left between them. Looked up from germline, CDR1 is SQVTM and CDR2 is ANQGSEA. The CDR3 spans 13 residues.

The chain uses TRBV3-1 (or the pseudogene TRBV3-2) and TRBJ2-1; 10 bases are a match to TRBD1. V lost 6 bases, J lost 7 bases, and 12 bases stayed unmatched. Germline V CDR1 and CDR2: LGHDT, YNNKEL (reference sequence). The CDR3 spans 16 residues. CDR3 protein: CASRPLPGQGINEQFF. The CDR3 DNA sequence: TGTGCCAGCAGGCCTCTCCCGGGACAGGGGATAAATGAGCAGTTCTTC.